The 17 T cell receptor beta chains in this list originate from one sample, sequenced in a study of cytomegalovirus exposure and HLA in healthy donors. Use of 60 Vbeta and 13 Jbeta primers characterized the PCR. The method was immunoSEQ multiplex PCR; TCRdb's version includes in-frame clones alone and lacks a portion of them. The repertoire consists of 150,000 to 180,000 clones, with approximately 80% occurring once and the leading ten covering around 5.6%. The specimen was PBMCs. These receptors all stem from a middle-aged woman in good health and CMV-seropositive.

V gene TRBV10-3 combines with J gene TRBJ2-1, with D possibly matching TRBD2 (5 bases). V dropped 4 bases and J dropped 9 bases, with 13 bases sitting between them. CDR3 length: 13 residues. CDR1 is ENHRY, CDR2 SYGVKD, per germline. This CDR3 is CAISVSQSGEQFF. The CDR3 DNA follows: TGTGCCATCAGTGTAAGTCAGAGCGGTGAGCAGTTCTTC.

The chain employs TRBV7-8 and TRBJ2-2, with TRBD1 matching over 8 bases. The V gene end was trimmed by 5 bases and the J gene end by 3 bases; junction bases not matched to a gene: 8. This CDR3 region has 16 residues. Germline V CDR1 and CDR2: SGHVS, FQNEAQ. This chain's CDR3 is CASSPRTGSDTGELFF. The CDR3, as DNA: TGTGCCAGCAGCCCCCGGACAGGGTCGGACACCGGGGAGCTGTTTTTT.

V is TRBV27 and J is TRBJ2-1; D not certain. In germline, CDR1 is MNHEY, CDR2 SMNVEV (reference sequence). CDR3 size: 12 residues. Trimming cost V 4 bases and J 4 bases, with 5 bases left between them. CDR3 region: CASSSKYNEQFF. CDR3 DNA sequence: TGTGCCAGCAGTTCTAAATACAATGAGCAGTTCTTC.

This rearrangement joins TRBV5-1 to TRBJ2-2; TRBD2 matches at 14 bases. The CDR3 has 15 amino acids. J lost 6 bases, V lost 5 bases, and 3 bases had no gene match. Germline V gives CDR1 SGHRS, CDR2 YFSETQ. The CDR3 region is CASRRLAGGPGELFF. Here the CDR3 DNA reads TGCGCCAGCAGAAGACTAGCGGGAGGGCCCGGGGAGCTGTTTTTT.

The V gene is TRBV2, the J gene TRBJ1-5; 7 positions match TRBD1. Germline CDR1 reads SNHLY; CDR2 reads FYNNEI. CDR3 length: 15 residues. Trimming removed 7 bases from V and 5 bases from J; junction bases left unmatched: 11. CDR3 in amino acids: CASTQTGYGDQPQHF. The CDR3 nucleotides are TGTGCCAGCACCCAGACAGGGTACGGAGATCAGCCCCAGCATTTT.

This sequence joins TRBV5-6 and TRBJ1-6; D remains unclear. Germline lookup yields CDR1 SGHDT and CDR2 YYEEEE. The V end lost 4 bases, the J end lost 7 bases, and 6 bases lay between the germline ends. The CDR3 loop spans 12 amino acids. The chain's CDR3 is CASSLGNSPLHF. The CDR3 DNA reads as TGTGCCAGCAGCCTCGGGAATTCACCCCTCCACTTT.

V gene TRBV10-1 combines with J gene TRBJ2-2; 7 bases are shared with TRBD1. The V segment lost 3 bases and the J segment 3 bases; nucleotides outside the gene matches: 4. This CDR3 spans 15 amino acids. Germline lookup yields CDR1 WNHNN and CDR2 SYGVQD (reference sequence). The CDR3 loop reads CASSEGGLYTGELFF. As DNA, the CDR3 is TGCGCCAGCAGTGAAGGGGGCTTATACACCGGGGAGCTGTTTTTT.

This chain connects TRBV29-1 to TRBJ1-2, with 7 bases lining up with TRBD1. This CDR3 comprises 12 residues. V shed 5 bases and J 1 base; nucleotides not matched to a gene: 1. Germline V lookup: CDR1 SQVTM, CDR2 ANQGSEA. DNA for the CDR3: TGCAGCGTTAGGGACAGTAACTATGGCTACACCTTC. It yields the protein CSVRDSNYGYTF.

Comment on this clone: At the DNA level, this CDR3 is encoded by other sequences in the same sample as well. The chain couples TRBV7-9 to TRBJ1-1, with a weak D call TRBD1 (6 bases). Germline loops: CDR1 SEHNR, CDR2 FQNEAQ (reference sequence). V dropped 5 bases and J dropped 1 base, with 11 bases sitting between them. CDR3 length: 14 amino acids. The CDR3 DNA follows: TGTGCCAGCAGCCGCCAGGGGCCGAACACTGAAGCTTTCTTT. Its protein is CASSRQGPNTEAFF.

The rearrangement joins TRBV19 to TRBJ2-7, with D maybe TRBD2 (6 bases). The V gene's germline CDR1 is LNHDA and CDR2 SQIVND (reference sequence). Trimming left V 6 bases short and J 1 base short, with 13 bases between. The CDR3 contains 14 residues. The CDR3 is CASSRDLASYEQYF. CDR3 in DNA: TGTGCCAGTAGCCGAGATCTAGCGTCCTACGAGCAGTACTTC.

The chain recombines TRBV5-1 with TRBJ2-4; 8 bases are a match to TRBD2. From germline, CDR1 is SGHRS and CDR2 YFSETQ. CDR3 length: 16 amino acids. The V segment lost 0 bases and the J segment 0 bases; nucleotides outside the gene matches: 2. The CDR3 DNA follows: TGCGCCAGCAGCTTGGGCGGGGGGTTAGCCAAAAACATTCAGTACTTC. It translates to CASSLGGGLAKNIQYF.

J is TRBJ1-5 and V is TRBV6-5; D not resolved. The V end was cut by 6 bases, the J end by 3 bases, with 15 bases between. The CDR3 extends over 15 amino acids. CDR1 and CDR2 from the germline V gene are MNHEY and SVGAGI. The CDR3 DNA is TGTGCCAGCAGGTCCGCGGGCAAATCCAATCAGCCCCAGCATTTT. Protein: CASRSAGKSNQPQHF.

The chain couples TRBV6-6 to TRBJ2-7, with 8 bases aligning to TRBD2. With V trimmed by 2 bases and J by 5 bases, 8 bases remained unmatched. This CDR3 spans 15 amino acids. Germline CDR1 and CDR2: MNHNY and SVGAGI (reference sequence). CDR3: CASSYAGRAHDEQYF. The CDR3 DNA sequence: TGTGCCAGCAGTTACGCCGGGAGGGCCCACGACGAGCAGTACTTC.

A note on this clone: The sample carries other DNA sequences with the same CDR3. This chain connects TRBV5-1 to TRBJ1-2; 10 bases map to TRBD1. The V segment lost 5 bases and the J segment 2 bases; nucleotides outside the gene matches: 3. The CDR3 covers 14 residues. Per the germline V gene, CDR1 is SGHRS and CDR2 is YFSETQ. DNA of the CDR3: TGCGCCAGCAGTTCGACAGGGGGCAACTATGGCTACACCTTC. This translates into CASSSTGGNYGYTF. Based on the CDR3 plus reference TRBV5-1 and TRBJ1-2, the full variable domain is KAGVTQTPRYLIKTRGQQVTLSCSPISGHRSVSWYQQTPGQGLQFLFEYFSETQRNKGNFPGRFSGRQFSNSRSEMNVSTLELGDSALYLCASSSTGGNYGYTFGSGTRLTVV.

This clone has just one count. The chain employs TRBV5-1 and TRBJ2-1; tentative D call: TRBD2 (5 bases). Trimming pared 2 bases from V and 4 bases from J, leaving 10 bases between. CDR3 length equals 14 residues. Per germline, CDR1 SGHRS and CDR2 YFSETQ. CDR3 DNA: TGCGCCAGCAGCTTTCCAACTAGTTACAATGAGCAGTTCTTC. This encodes CASSFPTSYNEQFF.

V usage is TRBV6-1 and J usage is TRBJ1-2; no reliable D call. Germline V gene lookup returns CDR1 MNHNS and CDR2 SASEGT. Deletions cut 1 base from V and 3 bases from J, with 9 bases between. The CDR3 runs 14 residues. DNA for the CDR3: TGTGCCAGCAGTGAAGTCATCAGGTACTATGGCTACACCTTC. It codes for CASSEVIRYYGYTF.

The chain employs TRBV18 and TRBJ2-1; TRBD2 matches 9 bases. The CDR3 has 16 residues. Germline CDR1 KGHSH, CDR2 LQKENI. The V segment lost 6 bases and the J segment 6 bases; nucleotides outside the gene matches: 12. DNA for the CDR3: TGTGCCAGCTCCCCTCCTTTTGCGGGAGGGCCCAATGAGCAGTTCTTC. It encodes CASSPPFAGGPNEQFF.